The 17 T cell receptor beta chains below all came from one sample that was sequenced in a study of blood T cell repertoires in COVID-19. TCRdb keeps only in-frame clones here, not all; method: immunoSEQ multiplex PCR. The sample includes tens of thousands of clones, more than 60% seen only once; the top ten take roughly 5.4%. Specimen: peripheral blood. Receptors originate from a human donor in a cohort sampled during active COVID-19.

Regarding this clone: This sample also contains other DNA sequences that code for the same CDR3. The chain joins TRBV5-1 to TRBJ2-3; 8 nucleotides line up with TRBD2. The germline V gene encodes CDR1 SGHRS and CDR2 YFSETQ. This CDR3 is built from 15 residues. The V and J ends lost 3 bases and 2 bases, in that order; junction bases with no gene match: 5. The CDR3 region has the DNA TGCGCCAGCAGCTATAGCGGGGCAGACACAGATACGCAGTATTTT. Residues: CASSYSGADTDTQYF.

The gene calls are TRBV6-1 and TRBJ1-2, with no clear D. Germline CDR1 is MNHNS and CDR2 is SASEGT. V lost 0 bases and J lost 6, with 20 bases in between. The CDR3 has 17 amino acids. The CDR3 DNA reads as TGTGCCAGCAGTGAAGCGTTGCGGTTTCTAACTATGGATGGCTACACCTTC. Translating gives CASSEALRFLTMDGYTF.

This chain joins TRBV7-3 and TRBJ2-2; 9 bases fit TRBD2. Per the germline V gene, CDR1 is SGHTA and CDR2 is FQGTGA. The V segment lost 4 bases and the J segment 3 bases; nucleotides outside the gene matches: 3. The CDR3 is 15 residues long. Here the CDR3 DNA reads TGTGCCAGCAGCTCTAGCGGGGCGGACACCGGGGAGCTGTTTTTT. Translation gives CASSSSGADTGELFF.

This clone occurred once. The chain couples TRBV4-1 to TRBJ2-7; tentative D call: TRBD1 (6 bases). Germline values: CDR1 MGHRA, CDR2 YSYEKL. V shed 0 bases and J shed 6 bases, with 15 bases lying between them. CDR3 length: 15 amino acids. CDR3 protein: CASSQELGHRGEQYF. CDR3 nucleotides: TGCGCCAGCAGCCAAGAACTGGGACACCGAGGCGAGCAGTACTTC.

The rearrangement uses TRBV2 and TRBJ1-3; TRBD1 might be the D (6 bases). Germline V lookup: CDR1 SNHLY, CDR2 FYNNEI. Trimming removed 1 base at V and 0 bases at J, with 10 bases between. The CDR3 is made up of 16 amino acids. CDR3 residues: CASSEEGVNSGNTIYF. CDR3 coding DNA: TGTGCCAGCAGTGAAGAGGGGGTAAACTCTGGAAACACCATATATTTT.

This clone was seen only a few times. The chain combines TRBV27 with TRBJ2-2; 9 nucleotides line up with TRBD1. V gave up 5 bases and J gave up 3 bases; unmatched junction bases: 7. This CDR3 has 16 residues. In germline, CDR1 is MNHEY, CDR2 SMNVEV (reference sequence). The CDR3 nucleotides are TGTGCCAGCAGTCTCCTATGGACAGGGGACACCGGGGAGCTGTTTTTT. Residues: CASSLLWTGDTGELFF.

Concerning this clone itself: Other nucleotide sequences from this sample produce the same CDR3. The V call is TRBV9, the J call TRBJ2-7; 11 nucleotides match TRBD1. CDR1 is SGDLS and CDR2 is YYNGEE in the germline V gene. The CDR3 totals 14 residues. Trimming at V came to 4 bases and at J to 4 bases, leaving 4 bases not matched to a gene. CDR3 region: CASSPGQGAYEQYF. The CDR3 DNA reads TGTGCCAGCAGCCCCGGACAGGGGGCTTACGAGCAGTACTTC.

This clone was detected once. The chain joins TRBV12-3 or TRBV12-4 to TRBJ1-1, with a weak D call TRBD1 (5 bases). The CDR3 consists of 13 residues. V was shortened by 3 bases and J by 10 bases, with 15 bases between the two germline ends. The CDR3 is CASSLRGQSGAFF. The CDR3 bases are TGTGCCAGCAGTTTGCGAGGACAATCCGGAGCTTTCTTT.

The chain joins TRBV7-9 to TRBJ2-1; 11 nucleotides agree with TRBD2. V lost 4 bases to trimming and J lost 4 bases; unmatched junction nucleotides: 0. This CDR3 has 14 amino acids. Germline loops: CDR1 SEHNR, CDR2 FQNEAQ (reference sequence). Here the CDR3 reads CASSSSGGYNEQFF. The DNA of the CDR3 is TGTGCCAGCAGCTCTAGCGGGGGGTACAATGAGCAGTTCTTC.

This clone was recorded once. The genes are TRBV7-2 and TRBJ2-7; D is unresolved. CDR3 length equals 14 residues. Germline V gene data show CDR1 as SGHTA and CDR2 as FQGNSA. The V and J ends lost 3 bases and 1 base respectively, with 10 bases between them. In DNA, the CDR3 is TGTGCCAGCAGCTTCTCCCAGGATTCCTACGAGCAGTACTTC. Translated: CASSFSQDSYEQYF.

This clone was seen only a few times. V usage is TRBV25-1 and J usage is TRBJ1-2; TRBD1 might be the D (6 bases). V dropped 8 bases and J dropped 4 bases, with 17 bases sitting between them. CDR3 length: 14 amino acids. Germline-derived CDR1 and CDR2 are MGHDK and SYGVNS. The CDR3: CASLPTGKFYGYTF. CDR3 DNA sequence: TGTGCCAGCCTCCCCACAGGGAAGTTCTATGGCTACACCTTC.

This clone was seen a few times. The rearrangement uses TRBV5-1 and TRBJ2-3; unclear D gene. Trimming pared 0 bases from V and 2 bases from J, leaving 16 bases between. The CDR3 covers 17 residues. Germline loops: CDR1 SGHRS, CDR2 YFSETQ. The CDR3 region is CASSLEISPRTTDTQYF. The CDR3 region has the DNA TGCGCCAGCAGCTTGGAGATTAGTCCGCGCACCACAGATACGCAGTATTTT.

The rearrangement uses TRBV14 and TRBJ2-7; TRBD1 matches 9 bases. Germline V gene data show CDR1 as SGHDN and CDR2 as FVKESK. The trim removed 1 base at V and 4 bases at J, leaving 5 bases unmatched. The length of the CDR3 is 15 residues. The CDR3 DNA follows: TGTGCCAGCAGCCAAGGAGGACAGGGGCGGTACGAGCAGTACTTC. Residues: CASSQGGQGRYEQYF.

The V gene is TRBV4-3, the J gene TRBJ2-7; 11 bases fit TRBD2. Germline values: CDR1 LGHNA, CDR2 YSLEER. The CDR3 covers 16 residues. The J segment lost 6 bases and the V segment lost 0 bases, leaving 7 bases of the junction unmatched. In DNA form, the CDR3 reads TGCGCCAGCAGCCAAGATCGACTAGCGGGGAGGGGCGAGCAGTACTTC. Encoded protein: CASSQDRLAGRGEQYF.

This clone has more than one count but fewer than ten. This rearrangement joins TRBV5-6 to TRBJ1-2; the match to TRBD1 covers 10 bases. Germline V lookup: CDR1 SGHDT, CDR2 YYEEEE. The V gene end was trimmed by 4 bases and the J gene end by 8 bases; junction bases not matched to a gene: 5. This CDR3 is built from 13 residues. This CDR3 reads CASSRDRGGGYTF. The CDR3 DNA sequence: TGTGCCAGCAGCCGGGACAGGGGAGGCGGCTACACCTTC.

The chain is built from TRBV7-2 and TRBJ1-1, with D perhaps matching TRBD1 (6 bases). Trimming left V 8 bases short and J 0 bases short, with 22 bases between. There are 17 residues in the CDR3. Germline CDR1 and CDR2: SGHTA and FQGNSA. CDR3 in amino acids: CASGLGTGGAMNTEAFF. CDR3 bases: TGTGCCAGCGGCCTTGGGACTGGGGGGGCCATGAACACTGAAGCTTTCTTT.

The chain employs TRBV30 and TRBJ2-5, with D perhaps matching TRBD2 (6 bases). CDR3 length equals 16 residues. The germline V and J ends were trimmed by 0 bases and 5 bases, with 19 bases remaining between them. CDR1 is GTSNPN and CDR2 is SVGIG in the germline V gene (reference sequence). CDR3 nucleotides: TGTGCCTGGAGTGTACGTGCCGGGGCGGCGGGGGAGACCCAGTACTTC. Translating gives CAWSVRAGAAGETQYF.